Listed below are T cell receptor beta chains from one sample, sequenced in a study of vaccination effects on CD4 cells after COVID-19. Measured with immunoSEQ multiplex PCR; TCRdb has only the in-frame clones, and not every one. The sample carries 28,000 or so clones, roughly 80% recorded once. These TCRs are of unknown antigen specificity. Sequences were derived from CD4+ T cells from PBMCs cultured with HCoV-NL63 spike peptides, sampled after COVID-19 vaccination. The receptors originated from a human donor who received a COVID-19 vaccine. Some clones in this sample may be carry-over from other donors' samples. Both conserved end residues are part of each CDR3.

V	J	CDR3
TRBV19	TRBJ2-6	CASLSPSSGANVLTF
TRBV18	TRBJ1-3	CASSPQSGQYSGNTIYF
TRBV7-2	TRBJ1-4	CASTRGSGEKLFF
TRBV19	TRBJ1-4	CASSTTFVNEKLFF
TRBV9	TRBJ2-5	CASSVATGAQTQYF
TRBV24-1	TRBJ2-2	CATSDTTGPTGELFF
TRBV19	TRBJ1-6	CASSRDRGRSPLHF
TRBV4-2	TRBJ2-5	CASSHRFSGFQETQYF
TRBV7-3	TRBJ2-1	CASSLIVSNEQFF
TRBV5-1	TRBJ2-2	CASSLEGVTGELFF
TRBV24-1	TRBJ1-3	CATQEGASGNTIYF
TRBV18	TRBJ2-2	CASSPSGTANTGELFF
TRBV5-1	TRBJ2-1	CASSLDPTSGNEQFF
TRBV29-1	TRBJ1-1	CSVSRDRNTEAFF
TRBV7-8	TRBJ2-3	CASSFARGDTQYF
TRBV14	TRBJ1-1	CASSLVPWVGGPNTEAFF
TRBV5-4	TRBJ1-1	CASSSGGAGGRLGTEAFF
TRBV5-1	TRBJ2-2	CASSSYASGTTGELFF
TRBV7-9	TRBJ2-2	CALSPGTVSTGELFF
TRBV12-3/TRBV12-4	TRBJ1-2	CASSLAGVDGYTF
TRBV6-5	TRBJ1-2	CASSIAELSYYGYTF
TRBV13	TRBJ2-3	CASSIKPLAVTDTQYF
TRBV10-3	TRBJ2-3	CAISRQGSTDTQYF
TRBV15	TRBJ1-2	CATSREDRGYGYTF
TRBV7-8	TRBJ1-1	CASSTGQGGGTEAFF
TRBV5-1	TRBJ1-4	CASSLFTGEQEKLFF
TRBV30	TRBJ1-2	CAWSKVANYGYTF
TRBV19	TRBJ1-4	CASSIPGTSKLFF
TRBV7-2	TRBJ1-1	CASSFPGGGPAFF